This entry features one TCR beta chain sequence. The PCR was carried out with 60 Vbeta primers and 13 Jbeta primers. Sequencing was performed with immunoSEQ multiplex PCR; in TCRdb, only in-frame clones are kept and a portion is missing. The data hold 130,000 to 150,000 clones, with approximately 80% observed a single time. The data were taken from a study of cytomegalovirus exposure and HLA in healthy donors. This TCR was recovered from a man between 18 and 35 years old in good health and CMV-seronegative. Sequenced material: PBMCs.

The CDR3 region is CASSRDRGYSVTEAFF. The DNA for the CDR3 is TGTGCCAGTAGCCGGGACAGGGGCTATTCGGTCACTGAAGCTTTCTTT. The chain employs TRBV27 and TRBJ1-1, with 10 bases that match TRBD1. Per the germline V gene, CDR1 is MNHEY and CDR2 is SMNVEV (reference sequence). The V gene end was trimmed by 9 bases and the J gene end by 4 bases; junction bases not matched to a gene: 14. This CDR3 is built from 16 residues.